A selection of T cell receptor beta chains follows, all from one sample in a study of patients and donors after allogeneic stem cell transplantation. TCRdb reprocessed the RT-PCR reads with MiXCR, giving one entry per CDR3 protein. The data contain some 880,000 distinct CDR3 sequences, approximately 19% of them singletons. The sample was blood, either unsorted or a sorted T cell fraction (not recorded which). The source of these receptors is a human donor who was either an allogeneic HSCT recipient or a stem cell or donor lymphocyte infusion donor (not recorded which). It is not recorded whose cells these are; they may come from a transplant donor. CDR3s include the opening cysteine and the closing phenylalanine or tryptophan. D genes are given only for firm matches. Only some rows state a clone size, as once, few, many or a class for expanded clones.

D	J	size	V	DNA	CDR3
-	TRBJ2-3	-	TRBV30	TGTGCCTGGCAACAGTCAGATACGCAGTATTTT	CAWQQSDTQYF
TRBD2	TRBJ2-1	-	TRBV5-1	TGCGCCAGCAGCCCTCCAGCGGGAGGAACCTCAGAAGAGCAGTTCTTC	CASSPPAGGTSEEQFF
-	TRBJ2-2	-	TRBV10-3	TGTGCCATCAGTGGCCCTGCTGGGGTAAACACCGGGGAGCTGTTTTTT	CAISGPAGVNTGELFF
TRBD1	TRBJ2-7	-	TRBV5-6	TGTGCCAGCAGCCCGGGGACAGGGGGTGAATCCGAGCAGTACTTC	CASSPGTGGESEQYF
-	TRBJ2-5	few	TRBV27	TGTGCCAGCAGTCCGGGACTCCTACAAGAGACCCAGTACTTC	CASSPGLLQETQYF
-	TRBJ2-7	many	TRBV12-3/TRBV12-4	TGTGCCAGCAGTCCGGGACCACCCTACGAGCAGTACTTC	CASSPGPPYEQYF
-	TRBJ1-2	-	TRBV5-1	TGCGCCAGCAGCCAGCCGGACAGATTTAACTATGGCTACACCTTC	CASSQPDRFNYGYTF
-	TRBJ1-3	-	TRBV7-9	TGTGCCAGCAGCTCGGGGTCGGGAGCCTACTCTGGAAACACCATATATTTT	CASSSGSGAYSGNTIYF
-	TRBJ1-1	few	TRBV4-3	TGCGCCAGCAGCCAGGACAGTAACACTGAAGCTTTCTTT	CASSQDSNTEAFF
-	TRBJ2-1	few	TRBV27	TGTGCCAGCAGTATAGGGGCGACCTACAATGAGCAGTTCTTC	CASSIGATYNEQFF
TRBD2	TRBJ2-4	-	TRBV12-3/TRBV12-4	TGTGCCAGCAGTTCGACTAGCGGGGGGGCCAGTGCAGCCATTCAGTACTTC	CASSSTSGGASAAIQYF
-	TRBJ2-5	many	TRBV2	TGTGCCAGCAGTGAACAGGGAGAGACCCAGTACTTC	CASSEQGETQYF
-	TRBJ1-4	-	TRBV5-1	TGCGCCAGCAGGCTTGGATATGGGGGCCGTAATGAAAAACTGTTTTTT	CASRLGYGGRNEKLFF
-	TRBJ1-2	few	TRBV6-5	TGTGCCAGCAGTTACAGGGACAACAACTATGGCTACACCTTC	CASSYRDNNYGYTF
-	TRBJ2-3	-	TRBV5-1	TGCGCCAGCAGCTTGTCCAGACACGGCACAGATACGCAGTATTTT	CASSLSRHGTDTQYF